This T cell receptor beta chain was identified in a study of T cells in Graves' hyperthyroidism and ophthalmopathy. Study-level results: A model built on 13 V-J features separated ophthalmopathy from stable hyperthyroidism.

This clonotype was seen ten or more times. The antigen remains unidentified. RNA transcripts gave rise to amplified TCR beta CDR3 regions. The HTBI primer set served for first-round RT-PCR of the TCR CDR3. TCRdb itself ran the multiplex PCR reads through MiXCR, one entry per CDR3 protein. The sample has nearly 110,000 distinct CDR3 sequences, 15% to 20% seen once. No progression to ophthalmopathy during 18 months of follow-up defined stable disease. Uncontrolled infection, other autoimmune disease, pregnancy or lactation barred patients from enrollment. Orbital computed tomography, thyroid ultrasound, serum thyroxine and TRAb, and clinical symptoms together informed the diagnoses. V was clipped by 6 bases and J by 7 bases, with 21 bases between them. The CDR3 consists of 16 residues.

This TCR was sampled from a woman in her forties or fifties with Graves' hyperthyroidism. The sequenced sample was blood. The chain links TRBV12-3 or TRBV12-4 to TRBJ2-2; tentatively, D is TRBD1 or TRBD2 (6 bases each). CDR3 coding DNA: TGTGCCAGCAGCCGACTAGGGGGTGGGCTCGGCGGGGAGCTGTTTTTT. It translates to CASSRLGGGLGGELFF.